One and the same sample provided the 11 T cell receptor beta chains below, sequenced in a study of T cell responses to AZD1222 COVID-19 vaccine. Some clones are missing from TCRdb's copy, which holds only in-frame ones; the method was immunoSEQ multiplex PCR. This table holds 100,000 to 150,000 clones, roughly nine tenths found once. The specimen comprised peripheral blood, sampled on day 0 of AZD1222 vaccination. The receptors originated from an adult in good health.

The CDR3 region is CASSYTDRVGQPQHF. The CDR3 DNA reads as TGTGCCAGCAGTTACACGGACAGGGTAGGTCAGCCCCAGCATTTT. This rearrangement joins TRBV2 to TRBJ1-5; 8 nucleotides match TRBD1. The junction had 9 bases not matched to a gene; V was cut back by 5 bases and J by 6 bases. The CDR3 runs 15 residues. Germline CDR1 is SNHLY and CDR2 is FYNNEI.

The V gene is TRBV30, the J gene TRBJ2-2, with a weak D call TRBD1 (5 bases). CDR1 GTSNPN and CDR2 SVGIG come from the germline V gene (reference sequence). The CDR3 contains 13 residues. The ends were cut back, 3 bases at V and 6 bases at J, with 11 bases in the middle. The CDR3 region is CAWSQKGPGELFF. CDR3 DNA sequence: TGTGCCTGGAGCCAAAAGGGGCCCGGGGAGCTGTTTTTT.

The J gene is TRBJ2-5, the V gene TRBV14; D possibly corresponds to TRBD2 (6 bases). The germline V gene has CDR1 SGHDN and CDR2 FVKESK. CDR3 length: 16 amino acids. The ends were cut back, 5 bases at V and 9 bases at J, with 25 bases in the middle. This chain's CDR3 is CASSAKAGLPKDAQYF. The DNA for the CDR3 is TGTGCCAGCAGCGCAAAGGCGGGACTCCCGAAGGACGCCCAGTACTTC.

The V and J genes are TRBV4-1 and TRBJ1-6; weak D call: TRBD1 (5 bases). Trimming shortened V by 3 bases and J by 9 bases, and 12 bases separated the two germline ends. CDR3 length equals 14 residues. Germline CDR1 reads MGHRA; CDR2 reads YSYEKL. Here the CDR3 reads CASSHNRGGSPLHF. The DNA for the CDR3 is TGCGCCAGCAGCCATAATCGTGGGGGTTCACCCCTCCACTTT.

The genes are TRBV9 and TRBJ1-2; weak D call: TRBD1 (5 bases). CDR3 length: 14 residues. Trimming stripped 4 bases from V and 2 bases from J, with 12 bases between. The germline CDR1 and CDR2 sequences are SGDLS and YYNGEE. The CDR3 DNA sequence: TGTGCCAGCAGCCCCCTGGGGGAGAACTATGGCTACACCTTC. Encoded protein: CASSPLGENYGYTF.

The chain joins TRBV2 to TRBJ1-4, with TRBD1 matching over 7 bases. CDR1 and CDR2 from the germline V gene are SNHLY and FYNNEI. The V gene end was trimmed by 3 bases and the J gene end by 14 bases; junction bases not matched to a gene: 3. This CDR3 is built from 11 residues. CDR3 nucleotides: TGTGCCAGCAGTGAGGGGACAGACCTGTTTTTT. As protein: CASSEGTDLFF.

This CDR3 reads CASSLSGVVIETQYF. The CDR3 DNA sequence: TGTGCCAGCAGTTTATCAGGGGTCGTCATAGAGACCCAGTACTTC. V and J are TRBV28 and TRBJ2-5; weak D call: TRBD1 (6 bases). This CDR3 contains 15 residues. Trimming cost V 1 base and J 4 bases, with 13 bases left between them. Germline CDR1 reads MDHEN; CDR2 reads SYDVKM.

This chain uses TRBV3-1 (or the pseudogene TRBV3-2) with TRBJ1-1; D unresolved. Germline assignment: CDR1 LGHDT and CDR2 YNNKEL (reference sequence). This CDR3 has 14 amino acids. V was pared by 4 bases and J by 6 bases, with 15 bases between. The DNA of the CDR3 is TGTGCCAGCAGCCCTCTGTCCTATACGGCTGAAGCTTTCTTT. This codes for CASSPLSYTAEAFF.

The rearrangement uses TRBV9 and TRBJ2-3; TRBD2 matches 9 bases. V shed 6 bases, J shed 3 bases, and the junction held 5 bases outside the gene matches. Germline CDR1 SGDLS, CDR2 YYNGEE. This CDR3 has 14 amino acids. The CDR3 DNA sequence: TGTGCCAGCACGTCTAGCGGGAAAACAGATACGCAGTATTTT. It codes for CASTSSGKTDTQYF.

The gene calls are TRBV20-1 and TRBJ2-5; D possibly corresponds to TRBD1 (5 bases). Germline-derived CDR1 and CDR2 are DFQATT and SNEGSKA (reference sequence). V was pared by 3 bases and J by 0 bases, with 17 bases between. This CDR3 is built from 16 residues. The CDR3 region is CSASSGNAAYQETQYF. The CDR3 nucleotides are TGCAGTGCTAGTTCAGGGAATGCCGCCTACCAAGAGACCCAGTACTTC.

The chain is built from TRBV9 and TRBJ2-1; possibly TRBD1 for D (6 bases). V lost 3 bases, J lost 7 bases, and 11 bases lay in between. The CDR3 covers 13 residues. Germline V gives CDR1 SGDLS, CDR2 YYNGEE. The CDR3 DNA is TGTGCCAGCAGCGGACATACAGGGAATGAGCAGTTCTTC. This codes for CASSGHTGNEQFF.